The source of this TCR beta chain is a study of identical twins. MiXCR, run by TCRdb on the 5' RACE reads, gives a single entry per CDR3 protein. The sample holds about 550,000 distinct CDR3 sequences, approximately 20% seen once. A note on this clonotype: The antigen remains unidentified.

This CDR3 is built from 13 residues. Per germline, CDR1 SGHVS and CDR2 FQNEAQ. Between the trimmed V and J ends, which lost 7 bases and 3 bases, there was a span of 12 bases. Points from the study as a whole: Out-of-frame beta sequences exhibited a weaker degree of excess twin sharing. Cross-sectional statistics, not tracking of the same donors, supported the conclusions. Beta clonotypes that were abundant in cord blood contained fewer insertions, a pattern absent from memory repertoires. Out-of-frame alpha sequences common to twins exhibited an excess of low generation probability.

These data also formed part of another study, on yellow fever vaccine responses in identical twins.

This clonotype originated in a woman under 30 in good health. The sample comprised CD4+ T cells sorted from blood. The V call is TRBV7-8, the J call TRBJ2-5, with D hard to call. The CDR3 DNA reads as TGTGCCAGCACCGATCCCGGTAAAGAGACCCAGTACTTC. This codes for CASTDPGKETQYF.